This T cell receptor (beta chain) was sequenced for a study of blood T cell repertoires in COVID-19. Study overall: Specimens from acute and convalescent COVID-19 originated in the United States, Italy and Spain. Sources were T cells, B-cell-depleted T cells, or PBMCs; the material itself was cDNA or gDNA.

This table comes from immunoSEQ multiplex PCR, and its TCRdb copy is limited to in-frame clones, with some not included. This sample has over 150,000 clones, with about 86% found just once. The CDR3 is made up of 15 amino acids. The J segment lost 4 bases and the V segment lost 6 bases, leaving 5 bases of the junction unmatched. Germline assignment: CDR1 MNHEY and CDR2 SVGAGI. The receptor was isolated from a woman aged 55-69 years with acute or convalescent COVID-19. Sequenced: peripheral blood. The V gene is TRBV6-5, the J gene TRBJ1-3, with 11 positions matching TRBD1. DNA of the CDR3: TGTGCCAGCAGCGCGGGACAGGGGGGCGGAAACACCATATATTTT. Translation gives CASSAGQGGGNTIYF.